These 12 T cell receptor beta chains originate from one sample sequenced in a study of human T cells and chemical hapten exposure. TCRdb called the RACE reads again in MiXCR, with one record for every CDR3 protein. The repertoire has 210,000 or so distinct CDR3 sequences, about 25% of them found once; the top ten carry approximately 2.5%. Time point: patch test 3, about 24 weeks after DPC sensitization. Specified treatment: therapeutic diphenylcyclopropenone sensitization with weekly scalp DPC. This material consisted of whole blood, taken in connection with sensitization to the hapten diphenylcyclopropenone (DPC). These receptors originate from a woman in her thirties or forties with alopecia areata. Some clones in this sample may be carry-over from other donors' samples.

The chain has TRBV10-3 and TRBJ1-1; the D gene is possibly TRBD1 (6 bases). This CDR3 has 16 amino acids. Looked up from germline, CDR1 is ENHRY and CDR2 is SYGVKD. Trimming pared 2 bases from V and 1 base from J, leaving 14 bases between. The CDR3 protein is CAISEIPGVRNTEAFF. In DNA, the CDR3 is TGTGCCATCAGTGAGATCCCAGGGGTTCGGAACACTGAAGCTTTCTTT.

The chain combines TRBV5-1 with TRBJ1-1; TRBD1 is a possible D gene (5 bases). The CDR3 spans 14 residues. Between the trimmed V and J ends, which lost 1 base and 2 bases, there was a span of 9 bases. From germline, CDR1 is SGHRS and CDR2 YFSETQ. The CDR3 loop is CASSLTGSNTEAFF. CDR3 DNA: TGCGCCAGCAGCTTGACAGGTAGTAACACTGAAGCTTTCTTT.

The chain has TRBV7-2 and TRBJ2-7; no definite D call. The V end lost 6 bases, the J end lost 5 bases, and 14 bases lay between the germline ends. Looked up from germline, CDR1 is SGHTA and CDR2 is FQGNSA. The CDR3 consists of 13 residues. CDR3 residues: CASRKPPSDEQYF. In DNA form, the CDR3 reads TGTGCCAGCAGGAAACCGCCGTCGGACGAGCAGTACTTC.

This clonotype was observed a handful of times. The rearrangement uses TRBV11-2 and TRBJ2-1; either TRBD1 or TRBD2 may fit D (5 bases each). In germline, CDR1 is SGHAT, CDR2 FQNNGV. V was clipped by 5 bases and J by 4 bases, with 15 bases between them. CDR3 length equals 15 residues. In nucleotides, the CDR3 is TGTGCCAGCAGCAAAGAGACAGCGGTATACAATGAGCAGTTCTTC. It specifies CASSKETAVYNEQFF.

Ten or more counts support this clonotype. The chain combines TRBV28 with TRBJ2-7; D not resolved. V was cut by 5 bases and J by 3 bases, with 5 bases left in between. The CDR3 contains 11 residues. CDR1 is MDHEN, CDR2 SYDVKM, per germline. The CDR3 reads CASSTIYEQYF. The CDR3 nucleotides are TGTGCCAGCAGTACCATCTACGAGCAGTACTTC. Complete variable domain (other parts from reference TRBV28 and TRBJ2-7): DVKVTQSSRYLVKRTGEKVFLECVQDMDHENMFWYRQDPGLGLRLIYFSYDVKMKEKGDIPEGYSVSREKKERFSLILESASTNQTSMYLCASSTIYEQYFGPGTRLTVT.

This clonotype has just a few counts. The genes are TRBV7-2 and TRBJ2-3; tentative D call: TRBD2 (6 bases). Looked up from germline, CDR1 is SGHTA and CDR2 is FQGNSA. The CDR3 loop spans 13 amino acids. The V gene lost 7 bases and the J gene lost 4 bases, with 12 bases spanning the gap. As DNA, the CDR3 is TGTGCCAGCATCCCTCCGGGGGCAGATACGCAGTATTTT. This encodes CASIPPGADTQYF.

This rearrangement joins TRBV5-1 to TRBJ2-2; D uncertain. V was shortened by 0 bases and J by 6 bases, with 15 bases between the two germline ends. The CDR3 is 16 residues long. The V gene's germline CDR1 is SGHRS and CDR2 YFSETQ. In DNA form, the CDR3 reads TGCGCCAGCAGCTTGGATGGCCCCAGGCACCCCGGGGAGCTGTTTTTT. As protein: CASSLDGPRHPGELFF.

This clonotype was counted only a few times. The chain couples TRBV28 to TRBJ2-1; D is perhaps TRBD1 or TRBD2 (6 bases each). Germline V gene sequence: CDR1 MDHEN, CDR2 SYDVKM. The CDR3 extends over 14 amino acids. With 8 bases removed from V and 6 bases from J, the gap between germline ends came to 17 bases. CDR3 protein: CASGSGGGLNEQFF. Written as DNA, the CDR3 is TGTGCCAGCGGGTCCGGGGGCGGTCTCAATGAGCAGTTCTTC.

This clonotype was seen only a few times. The V gene is TRBV7-6, the J gene TRBJ2-4; TRBD2 matches at 9 bases. Germline V gene data show CDR1 as SGHVS and CDR2 as FNYEAQ. After removal of 5 bases from V and 5 bases from J, the junction contained 10 bases not matched to a gene. This CDR3 comprises 16 residues. CDR3 sequence (DNA): TGTGCCAGCAGCCCGGGGACTAGCTTAGTACAAAACATTCAGTACTTC. This codes for CASSPGTSLVQNIQYF.

The V and J genes are TRBV4-1 and TRBJ2-1; D might be TRBD1 or TRBD2, each matching 6 bases. The CDR3 loop spans 16 amino acids. Trimming removed 1 base at V and 5 bases at J, with 15 bases between. The germline gives CDR1 MGHRA, CDR2 YSYEKL. The CDR3: CASSQGHGGGHNEQFF. For the CDR3, the DNA is TGCGCCAGCAGCCAAGGCCATGGAGGGGGGCACAATGAGCAGTTCTTC.

The chain has TRBV5-1 and TRBJ1-1; 7 nucleotides match TRBD1. The CDR3 extends over 15 amino acids. Germline V gene sequence: CDR1 SGHRS, CDR2 YFSETQ. Unmatched junction bases numbered 2, after V lost 0 bases and J lost 0 bases. CDR3 residues: CASSLGQGMNTEAFF. The CDR3 region has the DNA TGCGCCAGCAGCTTGGGACAGGGAATGAACACTGAAGCTTTCTTT.

This clonotype has ten or more counts. This chain connects TRBV27 to TRBJ1-1, with D possibly being TRBD1 (5 bases). The CDR3 loop spans 15 amino acids. Trimming took off 3 bases at V and 6 bases at J, with 17 bases between the two ends. From germline, CDR1 is MNHEY and CDR2 SMNVEV (reference sequence). CDR3: CASSFLGTERSEAFF. For the CDR3, the DNA is TGTGCCAGCAGTTTCCTAGGGACGGAAAGGTCTGAAGCTTTCTTT.